The text below deals with one T cell receptor (beta chain). Its specificity is not known. These data originate in a study of cytomegalovirus exposure and HLA in healthy donors. Overall study results and limits: The study designated 150 or so TCR beta chains cytomegalovirus-associated. Presence/absence analyses supposed approximately even sequencing depth among donors. DRB1 showed the most TCR associations and HLA-C the fewest in a later analysis, as rates varied by HLA locus.

The CDR3 spans 13 residues. V lost 1 base and J lost 6, with 7 bases in between. Germline CDR1 is SGHNT and CDR2 is YENEEA. PCR used 60 Vbeta primers and 13 Jbeta primers. Profiled with immunoSEQ multiplex PCR; TCRdb holds only in-frame clones, not every one. The table has about 200,000 clones, around three quarters seen once. V usage is TRBV11-3 and J usage is TRBJ2-1; the D is unclear. The sequenced sample consisted of PBMCs. The receptor was derived from a woman between 25 and 40 years old in good health and CMV-seropositive. DNA of the CDR3: TGTGCCAGCAGCTTAGGGGCCTCCAATGAGCAGTTCTTC. It is translated as CASSLGASNEQFF.